This entry features one T cell receptor beta chain sequence. This record comes from a study of blood T cell repertoires in COVID-19. Whole-study context: Donors in the United States, Italy and Spain gave samples during acute or convalescent COVID-19.

Per the germline V gene, CDR1 is SGHRS and CDR2 is YFSETQ. The trim removed 4 bases at V and 7 bases at J, leaving 11 bases unmatched. The CDR3 is 16 amino acids. The table came from immunoSEQ multiplex PCR; TCRdb's copy has only in-frame clones and leaves some out. The repertoire includes around 140,000 clones, approximately 88% of them detected once, and 10% sits in the top ten. The receptor was isolated from a man in his forties or fifties with acute or convalescent COVID-19. Sequencing was performed on peripheral blood. The J gene is TRBJ1-4, the V gene TRBV5-1, with TRBD1 identical over 9 bases. Here the CDR3 DNA reads TGCGCCAGCAGCCCCCAAGCCGGGACAGGGATTGAAAAACTGTTTTTT. Protein: CASSPQAGTGIEKLFF.